A selection of T cell receptor beta chains follows, all from one sample in a study of blood T cell repertoires in COVID-19. The assay was immunoSEQ multiplex PCR, and TCRdb's table has in-frame clones only and misses some. The sample has a few hundred thousand clones, approximately 82% seen once. Sequencing was carried out using peripheral blood. All receptors come from a woman aged 18-29 years with acute or convalescent COVID-19. Both conserved end residues are part of each CDR3. A D gene is named only where the DNA matches it firmly. Rows give clone size only sometimes, using once, few, many, or a class for an expanded clone.

clone_size	j_call	d_call	v_call	cdr3_nt	cdr3_aa
-	TRBJ2-6	-	TRBV6-5	TGTGCCAGCAGTACAGTTTCTGGGGCCAACGTCCTGACTTTC	CASSTVSGANVLTF
-	TRBJ2-1	TRBD2	TRBV19	TGTGCCAGTAGTGTGCTAGCGGTATACAATGAGCAGTTCTTC	CASSVLAVYNEQFF
few	TRBJ1-2	TRBD1	TRBV10-3	TGTGCCATCAGTTACGGACAGGGGGCGAGTAACTATGGCTACACCTTC	CAISYGQGASNYGYTF
-	TRBJ2-3	TRBD2	TRBV3-1/TRBV3-2	TGTGCCAGCAGCCCCGGGGTAGCGGGGATCACAGATACGCAGTATTTT	CASSPGVAGITDTQYF
-	TRBJ1-1	-	TRBV10-3	TGTGCCATCAGTGAGTACGGTAGGAACACTGAAGCTTTCTTT	CAISEYGRNTEAFF
-	TRBJ1-6	-	TRBV28	TGTGCCAGCAGTTTCGGAGACAGGTTCAGCTCACCCCTCCATTTT	CASSFGDRFSSPLHF
-	TRBJ1-2	TRBD1	TRBV3-1/TRBV3-2	TGTGCCAGCAGCCCTGGCACAGGGGCGATAATATATGGCTACACCTTC	CASSPGTGAIIYGYTF
-	TRBJ2-7	TRBD1	TRBV5-6	TGTGCCAGCAGCTTGGGAGGGGGCCTGTACGAGCAGTACTTC	CASSLGGGLYEQYF
-	TRBJ2-1	-	TRBV3-1/TRBV3-2	TGTGCCAGCAGCCCCGAAAAGGACTTCCTAAACAATGAGCAGTTCTTC	CASSPEKDFLNNEQFF
-	TRBJ2-1	TRBD2	TRBV7-9	TGTGCCAGCAGCACGCGGACTAGCTTAGAACTAAATGGCAATGAGCAGTTCTTC	CASSTRTSLELNGNEQFF
few	TRBJ1-1	-	TRBV19	TGTGCCAGTAGTGAGGACGGGGTGGGGACTGAAGCTTTCTTT	CASSEDGVGTEAFF
once	TRBJ2-1	TRBD2	TRBV13	TGTGCCAGCACCCCCCACTGGGGTAGCGGGAGTCCCAATGAGCAGTTCTTC	CASTPHWGSGSPNEQFF
-	TRBJ1-1	-	TRBV7-9	TGTGCCAGCAGCTTAGTGGGGCTAAACACTGAAGCTTTCTTT	CASSLVGLNTEAFF
-	TRBJ2-1	TRBD2	TRBV7-3	TGTGCCAGCAGCAACACTAGCGCCCCTGCCTACAATGAGCAGTTCTTC	CASSNTSAPAYNEQFF
-	TRBJ1-5	TRBD1	TRBV18	TGTGCCAGCTCACCAGCCTACGGGACAGGTAGCAATCAGCCCCAGCATTTT	CASSPAYGTGSNQPQHF